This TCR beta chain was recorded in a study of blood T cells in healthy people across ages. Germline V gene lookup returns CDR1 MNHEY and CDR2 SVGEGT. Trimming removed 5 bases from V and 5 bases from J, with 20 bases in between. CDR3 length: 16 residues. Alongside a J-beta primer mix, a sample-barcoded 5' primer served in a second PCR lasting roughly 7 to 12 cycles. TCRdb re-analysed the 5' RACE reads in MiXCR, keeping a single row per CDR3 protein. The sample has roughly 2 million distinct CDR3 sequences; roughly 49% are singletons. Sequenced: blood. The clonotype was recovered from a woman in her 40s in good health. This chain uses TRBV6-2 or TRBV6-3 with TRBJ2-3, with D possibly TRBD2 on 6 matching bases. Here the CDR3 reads CASSQLQTSREDTQYF. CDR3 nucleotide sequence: TGTGCCAGCAGTCAACTTCAGACTAGTAGGGAAGATACGCAGTATTTT.